The clone carrying this T cell receptor (beta chain) was counted only a few times. Its antigen is not identified. This specimen belongs to a study of T cells in Graves' hyperthyroidism and ophthalmopathy. Amplified TCR beta CDR3 regions came from RNA transcripts. First-round RT-PCR of the TCR CDR3 relied on the HTBI primer set. TCRdb passed the multiplex PCR reads through MiXCR, listing each CDR3 protein once. Here the sample spans around 340,000 distinct CDR3 sequences, about 20% being singletons. Germline CDR1 is SGDLS and CDR2 is YYNGEE. The CDR3 loop spans 14 amino acids. With 0 bases clipped from V and 6 bases from J, the junction kept 4 bases outside the gene matches. Findings and limits, study-wide: With a median lead of 6.5 months before onset, the model predicted ophthalmopathy.

This chain links TRBV9 with TRBJ2-7; 9 bases match TRBD1. The sequence derives from a woman aged 45-59 years with Graves' hyperthyroidism. Sequenced input: blood. The CDR3, as DNA: TGTGCCAGCAGCGTAGAAACAGGGGGCGTCGAGCAGTACTTC. Protein product: CASSVETGGVEQYF. The full variable domain, rest sourced from reference TRBV9 and TRBJ2-7, is DSGVTQTPKHLITATGQRVTLRCSPRSGDLSVYWYQQSLDQGLQFLIQYYNGEERAKGNILERFSAQQFPDLHSELNLSSLELGDSALYFCASSVETGGVEQYFGPGTRLTVT.